A selection of T cell receptor beta chains follows, all from one sample in a study of PD-1 blockade in classical Hodgkin lymphoma. The repertoire was sequenced with immunoSEQ multiplex PCR; TCRdb's copy has only in-frame clones and lacks some. The sample lists tens of thousands of clones; roughly 91% were seen once. Sequencing used peripheral blood mononuclear cells (PBMCs). All receptors derive from a human donor with classical Hodgkin lymphoma. CDR3s leave out the opening cysteine and the closing phenylalanine or tryptophan. The D gene is left open where the match is weak.

v_call	j_call	d_call	cdr3_aa
TRBV12-5	TRBJ2-5	TRBD1	ASGLGTGGEETQY
TRBV7-9	TRBJ1-5	TRBD1	ASSHDRGQPQH
TRBV6-1	TRBJ1-2	.	ASAADRNYGYT
TRBV19	TRBJ2-5	.	ASSIASRGDETQY
TRBV12-5	TRBJ1-5	.	ASGPESNQPQH
TRBV5-4	TRBJ2-1	TRBD2	ASSSSGRRGNEQF
TRBV11-3	TRBJ2-1	.	ASSLWTHGYEQF
TRBV7-9	TRBJ1-1	.	ASSRDTEAF
TRBV19	TRBJ1-1	.	ASSLGRVRVEAF
TRBV2	TRBJ2-5	.	ASTEGTQETQY
TRBV5-8	TRBJ1-2	TRBD1	ASSLSDRAYGYT
TRBV4-1	TRBJ1-5	TRBD1	ASSQPGDRLDQPQH
TRBV5-1	TRBJ2-5	TRBD1	ASRGGQGARETQY
TRBV19	TRBJ2-3	.	ASSPLGGGKTDTQY
TRBV13	TRBJ2-7	TRBD2	ASSQTSGRGSYEQY
TRBV19	TRBJ1-1	.	ASSTPYEMNTEAF
TRBV28	TRBJ2-1	.	ASTLRGRSWEQF
TRBV29-1	TRBJ1-1	.	SVEFAGPATEAF
TRBV9	TRBJ2-7	.	ASSVGAASREQY
TRBV11-3	TRBJ1-1	.	ASGLGTTNTEAF
TRBV2	TRBJ1-2	TRBD1	ASSGQGGNYGYT
TRBV7-2	TRBJ2-1	TRBD2	ASSLASLGLAGRPSYNEQF
TRBV7-9	TRBJ2-7	.	ASSLVGQGKGYEQY
TRBV27	TRBJ2-1	TRBD2	ASSLSFGTSGSRGNEQF
TRBV14	TRBJ2-1	.	ASSQDPGITLKEQF
TRBV11-1	TRBJ2-5	.	ASSVMDVETQY
TRBV15	TRBJ2-3	TRBD2	ATSRVLAGDTDTQY
TRBV5-4	TRBJ1-2	.	ASSLTGGGSYGYT
TRBV11-1	TRBJ2-7	TRBD2	ASSSRLAAVGYEQY
TRBV7-3	TRBJ1-6	TRBD1	ASSFSGDSGSPLH
TRBV5-1	TRBJ2-5	TRBD2	ASSLGSGSGETQY
TRBV28	TRBJ2-1	.	ASIQGSSYNEQF
TRBV27	TRBJ2-1	.	ASSYDQPSSYNEQF
TRBV16	TRBJ2-1	TRBD2	ASSQGLAGGYNEQF
TRBV10-3	TRBJ2-1	.	AIRRGGYNEQF
TRBV7-8	TRBJ2-5	TRBD1	ASRGTGLRETQY
TRBV9	TRBJ1-5	TRBD1	ASSVTGASNQPQH
TRBV19	TRBJ2-5	.	ASSRQGTRETQY
TRBV6-5	TRBJ2-5	TRBD1	ASRGTDQEETQY
TRBV11-2	TRBJ2-3	TRBD2	ASSFSGSTDTQY